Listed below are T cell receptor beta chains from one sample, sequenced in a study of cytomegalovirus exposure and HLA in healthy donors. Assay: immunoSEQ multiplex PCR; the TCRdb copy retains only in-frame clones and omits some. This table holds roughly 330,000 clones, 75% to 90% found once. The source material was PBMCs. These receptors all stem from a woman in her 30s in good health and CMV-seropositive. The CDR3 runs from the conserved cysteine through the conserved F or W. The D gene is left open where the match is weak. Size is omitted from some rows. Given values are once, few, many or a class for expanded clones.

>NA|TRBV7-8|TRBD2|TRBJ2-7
TGTGCCAGCAGCCAAATGGGACTAGGGGTAGGAGAGCAGTACTTC
CASSQMGLGVGEQYF
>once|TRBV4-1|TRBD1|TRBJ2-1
TGCGCCAGCAGCCACCCGAGGGGGACAGGGGGCTTCAATGAGCAGTTCTTC
CASSHPRGTGGFNEQFF
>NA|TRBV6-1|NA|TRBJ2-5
TGTGCCAGCAGTGGTACCAGCTTCAGGGAGACCCAGTACTTC
CASSGTSFRETQYF
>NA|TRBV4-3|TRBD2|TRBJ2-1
TGCGCCAGCAGCCAAGCGGGAGGCCTCAATGAGCAGTTCTTC
CASSQAGGLNEQFF
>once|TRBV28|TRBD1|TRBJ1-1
TGTGCCAGCACTATAATTCAGGGGGCGAACACTGAAGCTTTCTTT
CASTIIQGANTEAFF
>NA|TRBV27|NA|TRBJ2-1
TGTGCCAGCCGATCACTAGGCAATGAGCAGTTCTTC
CASRSLGNEQFF
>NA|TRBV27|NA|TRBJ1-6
TGTGCCAGCAGTTGGGGTTCCGAATATAATTCACCCCTCCACTTT
CASSWGSEYNSPLHF
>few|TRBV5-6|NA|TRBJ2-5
TGTGCCAGCAGCTTCCCCCGCACGGGACAAGAAGAGACCCAGTACTTC
CASSFPRTGQEETQYF
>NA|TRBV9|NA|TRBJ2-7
TGTGCCAGCAGCCCCGGACGAACTACCCTCTACGAGCAGTACTTC
CASSPGRTTLYEQYF
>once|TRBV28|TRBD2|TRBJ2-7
TGTGCCAGCAGTTATCAGACTAGCGGTTCCTACGAGCAGTACTTC
CASSYQTSGSYEQYF
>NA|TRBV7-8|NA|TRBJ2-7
TGTGCCAGCAGCTTAGACCGGAGCTCCTACGAGCAGTACTTC
CASSLDRSSYEQYF
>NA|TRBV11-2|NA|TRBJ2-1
TGTGCCAGCAGCTCCACTAGTAGGGGGGGCTACAATGAGCAGTTCTTC
CASSSTSRGGYNEQFF
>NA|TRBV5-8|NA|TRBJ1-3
TGTGCCAGCAGCTTGAGTGGAAACACCATATATTTT
CASSLSGNTIYF
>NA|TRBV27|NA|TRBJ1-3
TGTGCCAGCAGTCCCGATCGGGGGCAAGGCAACACCATATATTTT
CASSPDRGQGNTIYF
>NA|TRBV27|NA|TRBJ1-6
TGTGCCAGCAGTTTAATCGGGGGCGGTATATCCTATAATTCACCCCTCCACTTT
CASSLIGGGISYNSPLHF
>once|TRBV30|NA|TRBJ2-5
TGTGCCTGGAGTGTTCTTCAGGGTCACGGGACCCAGTACTTC
CAWSVLQGHGTQYF
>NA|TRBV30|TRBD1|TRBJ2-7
TGTGCCTGCAGGACAGGGTTTCAATACGAGCAGTACTTC
CACRTGFQYEQYF
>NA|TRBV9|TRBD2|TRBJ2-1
TGTGCCAGCAGCGTAGTGGGGACTAGCTCAACCTTTGAGCAGTTCTTC
CASSVVGTSSTFEQFF
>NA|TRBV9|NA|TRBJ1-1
TGTGCCAGCAGCGTTCAGGACAGTAACAAAGCTTTCTTT
CASSVQDSNKAFF
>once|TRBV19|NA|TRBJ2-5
TGTGCCAGTAGTATAGGAGGAAGGCAAGAGACCCAGTACTTC
CASSIGGRQETQYF
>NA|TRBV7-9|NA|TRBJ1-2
TGTGCCAGCAGCCAAAAGCAGGGAGCGGGCTATGGCTACACCTTC
CASSQKQGAGYGYTF
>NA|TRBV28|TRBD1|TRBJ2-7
TGTGCCAGCAGTTCCCTGGGACAGGGGGCTACTTTCGACTACGAGCAGTACTTC
CASSSLGQGATFDYEQYF
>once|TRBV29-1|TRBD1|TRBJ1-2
TGCAGCGTTGTCCGGGACAGCCGTCCCTTCGAGGGAGGCTACACCTTC
CSVVRDSRPFEGGYTF
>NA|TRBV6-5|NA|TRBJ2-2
TGTGCCAGCAGTTACTCGGGGACACTGCCCGGGGAGCTGTTTTTT
CASSYSGTLPGELFF
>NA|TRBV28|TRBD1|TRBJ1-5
TGTGCCAGCAGTGCCTCCTCGGGACAGGGGAGAAAGCCCCAGCATTTT
CASSASSGQGRKPQHF
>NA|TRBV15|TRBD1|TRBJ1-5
TGTGCCACCAGCAGAGATCCGGGACAGGGTACTAAAGATCAGCATTTT
CATSRDPGQGTKDQHF
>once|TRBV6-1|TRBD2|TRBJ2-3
TGTGCCAGCAGTGGGCTAGCGGGAGGGCCAGGGGATACGCAGTATTTT
CASSGLAGGPGDTQYF
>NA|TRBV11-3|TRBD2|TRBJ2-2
TGTGCCAGCAGCTCCAGGGGACTAGCGGGAGTTAACACCGGGGAGCTGTTTTTT
CASSSRGLAGVNTGELFF
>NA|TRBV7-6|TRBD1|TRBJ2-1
TGTGCCAGCAGCTTAGTAGTACCGGGACAGCCCTCCTACAATGAGCAGTTCTTC
CASSLVVPGQPSYNEQFF
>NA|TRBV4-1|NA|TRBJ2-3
TGCGCCAGCAGCCAAGAGGCCACAGATACGCAGTATTTT
CASSQEATDTQYF
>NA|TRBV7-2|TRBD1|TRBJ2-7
TGTGCCAGCAGCTTCCCCGGGACAGGGGCCTACGAGCAGTACTTC
CASSFPGTGAYEQYF
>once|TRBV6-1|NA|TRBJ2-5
TGTGCCAGCAGTGTGCAGGCTCCGGGGGAGACCCAGTACTTC
CASSVQAPGETQYF
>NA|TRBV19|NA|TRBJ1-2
TGTGCCAGACCCCCGGGACCTAACTATGGCTACACCTTC
CARPPGPNYGYTF
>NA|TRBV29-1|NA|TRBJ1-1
TGCAGCGTTGGCAGGGACACCGGGAGGCCTGAAGCTTTCTTT
CSVGRDTGRPEAFF
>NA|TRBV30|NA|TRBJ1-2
TGTGCCCAGGGTCCGTCAGGTGACTATGGCTACACCTTC
CAQGPSGDYGYTF
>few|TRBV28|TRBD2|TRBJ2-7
TGTGCCAGCAGTTCCCTGGGAGGGGAGTTTGTCTACGAGCAGTACTTC
CASSSLGGEFVYEQYF
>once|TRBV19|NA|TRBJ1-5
TGTGCCAGTAGACAGGACCTGAATCAGCCCCAGCATTTT
CASRQDLNQPQHF